This T cell receptor beta chain is drawn from a study of blood T cell repertoires in COVID-19. Study details: The origin of the acute and convalescent COVID-19 samples was the United States, Italy and Spain. The cDNA or gDNA used as material had been derived from T cells, B-cell-depleted T cells, or PBMCs.

This CDR3 has 14 residues. V was trimmed by 5 bases and J by 0 bases, leaving 8 bases between them. Germline V gene lookup returns CDR1 LNHDA and CDR2 SQIVND (reference sequence). Authors' methods: Amplification of reference gene primers provided the estimated nucleated cell counts. This table comes from immunoSEQ multiplex PCR, and its TCRdb copy is limited to in-frame clones, with some not included. V and J calls and clone size are as listed in that table; D and trimming were resolved from the DNA. Here the sample spans 150,000 to 190,000 clones, approximately 73% being singletons. This clonotype was obtained from an elderly woman with acute or convalescent COVID-19. The chain has TRBV19 and TRBJ1-3; no clear D. Material for sequencing was peripheral blood. CDR3 region: CASSVRSSGNTIYF. CDR3 DNA: TGTGCCAGTAGTGTACGGAGCTCTGGAAACACCATATATTTT.